The 19 T cell receptor beta chains given below trace back to one sample, sequenced in a study of blood T cell repertoires in COVID-19. Sequencing was performed with immunoSEQ multiplex PCR; in TCRdb, only in-frame clones are kept and a portion is missing. The sample holds roughly 190,000 clones, approximately 80% seen once. The sample comprised PBMCs or T cells enriched from blood (not recorded which). All receptors come from a woman aged 55-75 years with acute COVID-19.

V gene TRBV7-2 combines with J gene TRBJ2-1; TRBD2 might be the D (7 bases). This CDR3 has 16 residues. Germline CDR1 is SGHTA and CDR2 is FQGNSA. Deletions cut 3 bases from V and 6 bases from J, with 18 bases between. DNA of the CDR3: TGTGCCAGCAGCTTGGCGCGGGGGCCCCCCTCCAATGAGCAGTTCTTC. Its translation is CASSLARGPPSNEQFF.

In this sample, this clone turned up a few times. The chain couples TRBV7-8 to TRBJ1-1, with 8 bases fitting TRBD1. This CDR3 contains 16 residues. Per germline, CDR1 SGHVS and CDR2 FQNEAQ. Trimming at V came to 6 bases and at J to 4 bases, leaving 13 bases not matched to a gene. CDR3 residues: CASSQDRVISSTEAFF. The CDR3 DNA follows: TGTGCCAGCAGTCAGGACAGGGTAATCTCGTCCACTGAAGCTTTCTTT.

This clone was detected only a few times. This chain uses TRBV5-1 with TRBJ2-7; 7 nucleotides line up with TRBD1. CDR3 length: 14 amino acids. From germline, CDR1 is SGHRS and CDR2 YFSETQ. The junction had 4 bases not matched to a gene; V was cut back by 3 bases and J by 1 base. CDR3 sequence: CASSSRGQSYEQYF. The CDR3, as DNA: TGCGCCAGCAGCTCCCGGGGACAGTCCTACGAGCAGTACTTC.

The chain recombines TRBV15 with TRBJ1-2; D perhaps matches TRBD1 (5 bases). V lost 5 bases, J lost 2 bases, and 9 bases lay in between. The germline gives CDR1 LNHNV, CDR2 YYDKDF (reference sequence). This CDR3 has 13 amino acids. The CDR3 sequence: CATSLDRNYGYTF. The DNA of the CDR3 is TGTGCCACCAGCCTAGACAGAAACTATGGCTACACCTTC.

A single count supports this clone. The gene calls are TRBV3-1 (or the pseudogene TRBV3-2) and TRBJ2-2; 9 nucleotides line up with TRBD1. Germline CDR1 is LGHDT and CDR2 is YNNKEL (reference sequence). The CDR3 is 16 amino acids. After removal of 5 bases from V and 2 bases from J, the junction contained 6 bases not matched to a gene. CDR3 residues: CASSLGQGSNTGELFF. In DNA form, the CDR3 reads TGTGCCAGCAGCTTAGGACAGGGGTCTAACACCGGGGAGCTGTTTTTT.

The chain links TRBV25-1 to TRBJ1-2; D call uncertain. V was shortened by 1 base and J by 5 bases, with 11 bases between the two germline ends. From germline, CDR1 is MGHDK and CDR2 SYGVNS. CDR3 size: 14 residues. CDR3 in amino acids: CASSELSEGYGYTF. The CDR3 region has the DNA TGTGCCAGCAGTGAATTAAGTGAGGGTTATGGCTACACCTTC.

The table lists this clone with a count of one. This sequence joins TRBV14 and TRBJ1-3, with 7 bases fitting TRBD1. With 4 bases clipped from V and 2 bases from J, the junction kept 2 bases outside the gene matches. Germline CDR1 SGHDN, CDR2 FVKESK. CDR3 length: 14 residues. Here the CDR3 DNA reads TGTGCCAGCAGCCGTCAGGGGGCTGGAAACACCATATATTTT. Amino acids: CASSRQGAGNTIYF.

The chain employs TRBV11-2 and TRBJ2-1, with TRBD1 matching over 8 bases. Per the germline V gene, CDR1 is SGHAT and CDR2 is FQNNGV. The V segment lost 5 bases and the J segment 7 bases; nucleotides outside the gene matches: 4. The CDR3 loop spans 13 amino acids. The CDR3 DNA reads TGTGCCAGCAGCCAGGACAGGGCGAATGAGCAGTTCTTC. It codes for CASSQDRANEQFF.

This chain uses TRBV7-8 with TRBJ2-1; 9 bases match TRBD2. The CDR3 is 17 residues long. The germline gives CDR1 SGHVS, CDR2 FQNEAQ. J lost 5 bases, V lost 3 bases, and 11 bases had no gene match. CDR3: CASSFVSWREGNNEQFF. For the CDR3, the DNA is TGTGCCAGCAGCTTCGTAAGTTGGCGGGAGGGTAACAATGAGCAGTTCTTC.

The J gene is TRBJ2-7, the V gene TRBV18, with 8 bases aligning to TRBD1. The germline CDR1 and CDR2 sequences are KGHSH and LQKENI. The V segment lost 8 bases and the J segment 6 bases; nucleotides outside the gene matches: 6. The CDR3 length is 12 residues. CDR3 residues: CASKDRDGEQYV. CDR3 coding DNA: TGTGCCAGCAAGGACAGGGATGGCGAGCAGTACGTC.

The chain is built from TRBV4-3 and TRBJ2-1; 9 bases line up with TRBD2. CDR1 LGHNA and CDR2 YSLEER come from the germline V gene. The CDR3 extends over 17 amino acids. After removal of 0 bases from V and 0 bases from J, the junction contained 3 bases not matched to a gene. The DNA for the CDR3 is TGCGCCAGCAGCCAAGATGGCGGGGGGGCCTCCTACAATGAGCAGTTCTTC. It is translated as CASSQDGGGASYNEQFF.

The chain joins TRBV19 to TRBJ2-1, with D tentatively TRBD1 (6 bases). Germline V lookup: CDR1 LNHDA, CDR2 SQIVND (reference sequence). This CDR3 contains 14 residues. Trimming took off 8 bases at V and 0 bases at J, with 11 bases between the two ends. This CDR3 reads CASAGTISYNEQFF. CDR3 coding DNA: TGTGCCAGTGCCGGGACAATCTCCTACAATGAGCAGTTCTTC.

The J gene is TRBJ2-1, the V gene TRBV28; 8 bases match TRBD2. V trimming: 7 bases; J trimming: 0 bases; junction bases outside the gene matches: 8. This CDR3 has 16 residues. Germline-derived CDR1 and CDR2 are MDHEN and SYDVKM. Here the CDR3 DNA reads TGTGCCAGCACCCTCGGGGGGGCGAGCTCCTACAATGAGCAGTTCTTC. It codes for CASTLGGASSYNEQFF. Full variable domain (outside the CDR3, taken from reference TRBV28 and TRBJ2-1): DVKVTQSSRYLVKRTGEKVFLECVQDMDHENMFWYRQDPGLGLRLIYFSYDVKMKEKGDIPEGYSVSREKKERFSLILESASTNQTSMYLCASTLGGASSYNEQFFGPGTRLTVL.

This rearrangement joins TRBV29-1 to TRBJ2-5; TRBD1 matches at 11 bases. The CDR3 is made up of 16 amino acids. V was clipped by 7 bases and J by 1 base; unmatched bases: 11. CDR1 SQVTM and CDR2 ANQGSEA come from the germline V gene. The CDR3 region is CSARGGTGGSQETQYF. DNA of the CDR3: TGCAGCGCTAGGGGTGGGACAGGGGGATCCCAAGAGACCCAGTACTTC.

The genes are TRBV6-5 and TRBJ2-3; TRBD2 matches 11 bases. The V gene's germline CDR1 is MNHEY and CDR2 SVGAGI. V shed 4 bases, J shed 14 bases, and the junction held 2 bases outside the gene matches. The CDR3 is 11 amino acids. The CDR3, as DNA: TGTGCCAGCAGTTCTAGCGGGAGGCCGTATTTT. It codes for CASSSSGRPYF.

The chain combines TRBV7-6 with TRBJ1-2; D gene ambiguous. The V end lost 0 bases, the J end lost 4 bases, and 6 bases lay between the germline ends. In germline, CDR1 is SGHVS, CDR2 FNYEAQ. CDR3 size: 13 residues. CDR3 sequence reads: CASSLAELYGYTF. CDR3 sequence (DNA): TGTGCCAGCAGCTTAGCAGAGCTCTATGGCTACACCTTC.

This chain connects TRBV11-2 to TRBJ2-5, with D tentatively TRBD2 (5 bases). CDR3 length: 15 residues. The V and J ends lost 7 bases and 0 bases respectively, with 15 bases between them. The germline V gene encodes CDR1 SGHAT and CDR2 FQNNGV. This chain's CDR3 is CASTLRGLDQETQYF. In DNA form, the CDR3 reads TGTGCCAGCACCCTTCGAGGGCTAGACCAAGAGACCCAGTACTTC.

V is TRBV19 and J is TRBJ2-1; D perhaps matches TRBD2 (5 bases). Germline CDR1 and CDR2: LNHDA and SQIVND (reference sequence). The CDR3 extends over 15 amino acids. Trimming left V 5 bases short and J 7 bases short, with 18 bases between. CDR3 residues: CASSRARGEKNEQFF. In DNA form, the CDR3 reads TGTGCCAGTAGTCGTGCCCGGGGAGAAAAAAATGAGCAGTTCTTC. Based on the CDR3 plus reference TRBV19 and TRBJ2-1, the full variable domain is DGGITQSPKYLFRKEGQNVTLSCEQNLNHDAMYWYRQDPGQGLRLIYYSQIVNDFQKGDIAEGYSVSREKKESFPLTVTSAQKNPTAFYLCASSRARGEKNEQFFGPGTRLTVL.

V gene TRBV10-1 combines with J gene TRBJ1-2, with D maybe TRBD1 (5 bases). Trimming removed 3 bases at V and 6 bases at J, with 8 bases between. Germline lookup yields CDR1 WNHNN and CDR2 SYGVQD (reference sequence). There are 12 residues in the CDR3. CDR3 in DNA: TGCGCCAGCAGTGATGGACATAATGGCTACACCTTC. Amino acid sequence: CASSDGHNGYTF.